This T cell receptor beta chain was captured in a study of T cells in localized non-small cell lung cancer. Repertoires were generated with immunoSEQ multiplex PCR, while TCRdb's copy carries only in-frame clones and drops some. This sample yields under 60,000 clones, of which roughly 89% are seen a single time; about 20% belongs to the top ten. The V gene end was trimmed by 7 bases and the J gene end by 7 bases; junction bases not matched to a gene: 14. CDR1 is SGHTA and CDR2 is FQGNSA in the germline V gene. CDR3 length: 15 amino acids. This clone has just a few counts. This chain links TRBV7-2 with TRBJ1-2, with 8 bases matching TRBD1. This sequence originates from a male donor older than 55 with stage III squamous cell lung carcinoma. The material sequenced was peripheral blood, taken before any cancer treatment. The CDR3, as DNA: TGTGCCAGCACCCCTTTTACGACAGGGGAGACTGGCTACACCTTC. Translated: CASTPFTTGETGYTF.